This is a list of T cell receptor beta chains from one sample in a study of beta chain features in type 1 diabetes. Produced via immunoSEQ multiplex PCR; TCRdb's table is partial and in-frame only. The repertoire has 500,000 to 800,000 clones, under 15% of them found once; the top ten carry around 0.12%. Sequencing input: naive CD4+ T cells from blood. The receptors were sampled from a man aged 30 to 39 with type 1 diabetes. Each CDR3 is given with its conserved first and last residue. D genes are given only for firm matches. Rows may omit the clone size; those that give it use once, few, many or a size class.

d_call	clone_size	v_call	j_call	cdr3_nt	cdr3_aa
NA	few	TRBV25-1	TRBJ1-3	TGTGCCAGCAGTGAGTACTCTGGAAACACCATATATTTT	CASSEYSGNTIYF
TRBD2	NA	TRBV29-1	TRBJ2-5	TGCAGCGTTGACGGGGGGACGCCCGGGAGGACCCAGTACTTC	CSVDGGTPGRTQYF
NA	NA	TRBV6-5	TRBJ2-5	TGTGCCAGCAGTTACAAACTACTGGAGACCCAGTACTTC	CASSYKLLETQYF
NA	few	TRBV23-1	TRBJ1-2	TGCGCCAGCAGTCAATTCCTTGGGCAGTTAACCTATGGCTACACCTTC	CASSQFLGQLTYGYTF
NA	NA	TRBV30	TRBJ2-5	TGTGCCTTGCGAATGGACACCTGGGGTGGGGAGACCCAGTACTTC	CALRMDTWGGETQYF
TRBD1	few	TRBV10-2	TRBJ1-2	TGCGCCAGCAGTGATGGGACAGGGTCCGGCTACACCTTC	CASSDGTGSGYTF
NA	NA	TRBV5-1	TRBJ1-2	TGCGCCAGCAGCTTGGAAGGTACCGGTTTGGTTTATGGCTACACCTTC	CASSLEGTGLVYGYTF
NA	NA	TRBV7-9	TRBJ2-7	TGTGCCAGCAGCTTTGGTGATACCAGCTCCTACGAGCAGTACTTC	CASSFGDTSSYEQYF
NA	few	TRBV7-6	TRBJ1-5	TGTGCCAGCAGCTTAGCGCCTAGCGTACAGGGTAGTCAGCCCCAGCATTTT	CASSLAPSVQGSQPQHF
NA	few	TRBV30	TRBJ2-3	TGTGCCTGGCATTCCACAGATACGCAGTATTTT	CAWHSTDTQYF